This TCR beta chain was obtained from a study of T-cell reconstitution after alpha-beta-depleted transplantation in children. Study-level findings and limits: There were reportedly several hundred expanded graft clones from which alpha-beta T cells came about two months after transplant.

The germline V gene has CDR1 SGHRS and CDR2 YFSETQ. The CDR3 covers 17 residues. With 0 bases removed from V and 1 base from J, the gap between germline ends came to 14 bases. Using unique molecular identifiers, the investigators prepared the TCRbeta library. TCRdb ran MiXCR on the PCR reads and lists one entry per CDR3 protein. The repertoire has around 450,000 distinct CDR3 sequences, around 46% of them found once; the top ten carry 27%. In the case of this clonotype: Antigen unknown.

The material was PBMCs, obtained before TCRalphabeta/CD19-depleted stem cell transplant. The source is a girl aged 2 to 9 with aplastic anemia, due to receive a stem cell transplant. V and J are TRBV5-1 and TRBJ2-1; D is ambiguous. CDR3 sequence reads: CASSLDGWSGSYNEQFF. The CDR3 region has the DNA TGCGCCAGCAGCTTGGATGGGTGGAGTGGGTCCTACAATGAGCAGTTCTTC.